One and the same sample provided the 28 T cell receptor beta chains below, sequenced in a study of technical replicates of blood from several donors. Assay: immunoSEQ multiplex PCR; the TCRdb copy retains only in-frame clones and omits some. The sample has more than 65,000 clones, around 94% seen once; the top ten hold around 0.25%. Specimen: T cells isolated from PBMCs. Receptors originate from a human donor in good health.

This sequence joins TRBV4-1 and TRBJ1-5; possible D gene TRBD1, 6 bases. The CDR3 extends over 20 amino acids. V was pared by 5 bases and J by 0 bases, with 26 bases between. The germline V gene has CDR1 MGHRA and CDR2 YSYEKL. The CDR3 nucleotides read TGCGCCAGCAGCACAATAGGGACAAAAGAACAAATATATAGCAATCAGCCCCAGCATTTT. Translating gives CASSTIGTKEQIYSNQPQHF.

This chain uses TRBV19 with TRBJ1-5; the D gene is possibly TRBD1 (5 bases). This CDR3 has 14 amino acids. Per the germline V gene, CDR1 is LNHDA and CDR2 is SQIVND (reference sequence). Trimming shortened V by 3 bases and J by 2 bases, and 8 bases separated the two germline ends. Here the CDR3 DNA reads TGTGCCAGTAGTATCCAGGGTGGCAATCAGCCCCAGCATTTT. Its protein product is CASSIQGGNQPQHF.

The V and J genes are TRBV7-8 and TRBJ1-5; D perhaps matches TRBD1 (5 bases). V lost 4 bases, J lost 3 bases, and 19 bases lay in between. The CDR3 length is 17 residues. Germline V gives CDR1 SGHVS, CDR2 FQNEAQ. This CDR3 reads CASSSPGGGIFNQPQHF. CDR3 DNA: TGTGCCAGCAGCTCCCCCGGGGGTGGTATTTTCAATCAGCCCCAGCATTTT.

J is TRBJ2-6 and V is TRBV27; TRBD1 aligns across 8 bases. The CDR3 length is 19 residues. With 7 bases clipped from V and 0 bases from J, the junction kept 14 bases outside the gene matches. From germline, CDR1 is MNHEY and CDR2 SMNVEV (reference sequence). The CDR3 sequence is CASTLRTGFIHSGANVLTF. CDR3 in DNA: TGTGCCAGCACCCTACGGACAGGGTTTATTCACTCTGGGGCCAACGTCCTGACTTTC.

This chain uses TRBV19 with TRBJ2-3; a weak D match, TRBD2 (6 bases). The CDR3 totals 14 residues. Trimming pared 4 bases from V and 1 base from J, leaving 9 bases between. Looked up from germline, CDR1 is LNHDA and CDR2 is SQIVND (reference sequence). CDR3: CASSSGTGTDTQYF. The CDR3 DNA is TGTGCCAGTAGTAGCGGGACGGGCACAGATACGCAGTATTTT. Together with reference TRBV19 and TRBJ2-3, the CDR3 gives the full variable domain: DGGITQSPKYLFRKEGQNVTLSCEQNLNHDAMYWYRQDPGQGLRLIYYSQIVNDFQKGDIAEGYSVSREKKESFPLTVTSAQKNPTAFYLCASSSGTGTDTQYFGPGTRLTVL.

This clone has only one observation. The chain combines TRBV5-1 with TRBJ2-1; D may be TRBD1 (5 bases). Germline V gene sequence: CDR1 SGHRS, CDR2 YFSETQ. The CDR3 covers 16 residues. Trimming shortened V by 4 bases and J by 4 bases, and 18 bases separated the two germline ends. Here the CDR3 DNA reads TGCGCCAGCAGCGGGGCGACAGCTAGAGTTTACAATGAGCAGTTCTTC. Its protein product is CASSGATARVYNEQFF.

The gene calls are TRBV7-9 and TRBJ2-1; D perhaps matches TRBD2 (7 bases). Germline assignment: CDR1 SEHNR and CDR2 FQNEAQ (reference sequence). There are 14 residues in the CDR3. V was pared by 1 base and J by 9 bases, with 13 bases between. This CDR3 reads CASSLVQGRGEQFF. The CDR3 DNA reads TGTGCCAGCAGCTTAGTGCAGGGGAGGGGTGAGCAGTTCTTC.

The J gene is TRBJ2-3, the V gene TRBV7-2; a possible D gene is TRBD1 (5 bases). The V and J ends lost 5 bases and 6 bases respectively, with 15 bases between them. This CDR3 spans 14 amino acids. Germline V gene data show CDR1 as SGHTA and CDR2 as FQGNSA. The CDR3, as DNA: TGTGCCAGCAGCCCGACACCAGGGCGGGATACGCAGTATTTT. Protein: CASSPTPGRDTQYF.

The chain carries TRBV14 and TRBJ2-4, with 8 positions matching TRBD2. This CDR3 contains 18 residues. V lost 4 bases, J lost 1 base, and 12 bases stayed unmatched. In germline, CDR1 is SGHDN, CDR2 FVKESK. The DNA for the CDR3 is TGTGCCAGCAGCCCGTCGGCGGGAGGAATTATCGCCAAAAACATTCAGTACTTC. Translated: CASSPSAGGIIAKNIQYF.

The chain is built from TRBV5-4 and TRBJ2-2, with 11 bases fitting TRBD1. The CDR3 covers 15 residues. Germline V CDR1 and CDR2: SGHNT, YYREEE (reference sequence). Unmatched junction bases numbered 4, after V lost 3 bases and J lost 6 bases. DNA of the CDR3: TGTGCCAGCAGCTCCGGACAGGGGGCACCCGGGGAGCTGTTTTTT. Translation: CASSSGQGAPGELFF.

The chain carries TRBV18 and TRBJ1-1; D possibly corresponds to TRBD1 (6 bases). Trimming cost V 4 bases and J 4 bases, with 10 bases left between them. The germline gives CDR1 KGHSH, CDR2 LQKENI. CDR3 size: 13 residues. For the CDR3, the DNA is TGTGCCAGCTCACTAACAGGGAGCACTGAAGCTTTCTTT. As protein: CASSLTGSTEAFF. Full variable domain (missing parts from reference TRBV18 and TRBJ1-1): NAGVMQNPRHLVRRRGQEARLRCSPMKGHSHVYWYRQLPEEGLKFMVYLQKENIIDESGMPKERFSAEFPKEGPSILRIQQVVRGDSAAYFCASSLTGSTEAFFGQGTRLTVV.

This chain connects TRBV5-1 to TRBJ1-1; tentative D call: TRBD1 (5 bases). Trimming pared 3 bases from V and 5 bases from J, leaving 11 bases between. The V gene's germline CDR1 is SGHRS and CDR2 YFSETQ. The CDR3 runs 13 residues. The CDR3, as DNA: TGCGCCAGCAGCTCGGACACGAGAACTGAAGCTTTCTTT. Its translation is CASSSDTRTEAFF.

This clone was counted between two and nine times. This chain uses TRBV30 with TRBJ1-4; D might be TRBD1 (5 bases). CDR1 and CDR2 from the germline V gene are GTSNPN and SVGIG (reference sequence). The CDR3 length is 14 residues. The V and J ends lost 0 bases and 5 bases respectively, with 10 bases between them. In DNA, the CDR3 is TGTGCCTGGAGTGTGGGCAGGGCAAATGAAAAACTGTTTTTT. It encodes CAWSVGRANEKLFF.

CDR3 loop: CASSPGLASYNEQFF. In DNA, the CDR3 is TGCGCCAGCAGCCCCGGACTAGCGAGTTACAATGAGCAGTTCTTC. The J gene is TRBJ2-1, the V gene TRBV5-1; 9 bases match TRBD2. Germline V lookup: CDR1 SGHRS, CDR2 YFSETQ. The V and J ends lost 4 bases and 4 bases, in that order; junction bases with no gene match: 6. This CDR3 has 15 amino acids.

The CDR3 loop is CASSLDGFIPGQGSEQYF. CDR3 sequence (DNA): TGTGCCAGCAGCTTAGACGGATTTATACCGGGACAGGGGAGCGAGCAGTACTTC. This sequence joins TRBV11-2 and TRBJ2-7; 10 bases line up with TRBD1. J was trimmed by 6 bases and V by 0 bases; bases with no gene match: 14. Germline V gene sequence: CDR1 SGHAT, CDR2 FQNNGV. The CDR3 covers 18 residues.

This sequence joins TRBV5-1 and TRBJ1-3, with a tentative D call TRBD1 (6 bases). Germline CDR1 is SGHRS and CDR2 is YFSETQ. Trimming left V 4 bases short and J 0 bases short, with 14 bases between. This CDR3 region has 16 residues. CDR3 sequence reads: CASSRTTGGSGNTIYF. In DNA form, the CDR3 reads TGCGCCAGCAGCAGAACGACAGGAGGCTCTGGAAACACCATATATTTT.

The chain has TRBV6-5 and TRBJ2-1, with 9 bases aligning to TRBD1. CDR1 MNHEY and CDR2 SVGAGI come from the germline V gene. The CDR3 runs to 14 residues. V lost 6 bases, J lost 9 bases, and 9 bases stayed unmatched. The CDR3 is CASRSGTGLFEQFF. In nucleotides, the CDR3 is TGTGCCAGCAGGTCCGGGACAGGGTTGTTTGAGCAGTTCTTC.

This chain links TRBV10-1 with TRBJ1-4; TRBD1 aligns across 11 bases. CDR1 is WNHNN, CDR2 SYGVQD, per germline (reference sequence). V was clipped by 4 bases and J by 7 bases; unmatched bases: 5. This CDR3 is 15 amino acids long. CDR3 residues: CASSAAGTGGEKLFF. For the CDR3, the DNA is TGCGCCAGCAGTGCGGCCGGGACAGGGGGTGAAAAACTGTTTTTT.

The chain recombines TRBV9 with TRBJ1-2; 7 bases are a match to TRBD1. Losses at the gene ends were 3 bases for V and 4 bases for J; bases not matched to a gene: 3. Germline CDR1 and CDR2: SGDLS and YYNGEE. There are 13 residues in the CDR3. CDR3 protein: CASSGQGTYGYTF. For the CDR3, the DNA is TGTGCCAGCAGCGGACAGGGTACCTATGGCTACACCTTC. Full variable domain (missing parts from reference TRBV9 and TRBJ1-2): DSGVTQTPKHLITATGQRVTLRCSPRSGDLSVYWYQQSLDQGLQFLIQYYNGEERAKGNILERFSAQQFPDLHSELNLSSLELGDSALYFCASSGQGTYGYTFGSGTRLTVV.

The V and J genes are TRBV5-1 and TRBJ2-7; tentatively, D is TRBD1 (5 bases). The CDR3 contains 12 residues. V was cut by 2 bases and J by 5 bases, with 8 bases left in between. Germline V gives CDR1 SGHRS, CDR2 YFSETQ. CDR3 DNA: TGCGCCAGCAGCTTCCAGGGTGACGAGCAGTACTTC. This gives the protein CASSFQGDEQYF.

This rearrangement joins TRBV5-6 to TRBJ1-1, with D unclear. The ends were cut back, 4 bases at V and 4 bases at J, with 11 bases in the middle. The CDR3 is 13 amino acids. The germline V gene encodes CDR1 SGHDT and CDR2 YYEEEE. The CDR3 bases are TGTGCCAGCAGCAGCAGGAGGTCCACTGAAGCTTTCTTT. Translated, it gives CASSSRRSTEAFF.

This chain connects TRBV19 to TRBJ2-7; 9 bases are a match to TRBD2. V dropped 3 bases and J dropped 5; count of bases not matched to a gene: 8. This CDR3 contains 15 residues. In germline, CDR1 is LNHDA, CDR2 SQIVND (reference sequence). In nucleotides, the CDR3 is TGTGCCAGTAGTATTCTTCTAGCGGGGCCTCACGAGCAGTACTTC. Its translation: CASSILLAGPHEQYF.

This chain links TRBV19 with TRBJ2-7; 7 nucleotides agree with TRBD2. J was trimmed by 2 bases and V by 7 bases; bases with no gene match: 5. Germline V gene data show CDR1 as LNHDA and CDR2 as SQIVND (reference sequence). The CDR3 covers 13 residues. CDR3 amino acids: CASTRGYPYEQYF. For the CDR3, the DNA is TGTGCCAGTACGCGGGGGTATCCCTACGAGCAGTACTTC.

This sequence joins TRBV5-4 and TRBJ1-1; D remains unclear. This CDR3 is built from 12 residues. Germline CDR1 and CDR2: SGHNT and YYREEE (reference sequence). The V gene lost 2 bases and the J gene lost 2 bases, with 4 bases spanning the gap. CDR3 in DNA: TGTGCCAGCAGCTTCTTAAACACTGAAGCTTTCTTT. Translation: CASSFLNTEAFF.

This chain uses TRBV5-1 with TRBJ1-5; the D gene is possibly TRBD1 (6 bases). The CDR3 covers 15 residues. Germline assignment: CDR1 SGHRS and CDR2 YFSETQ. The V gene lost 5 bases and the J gene lost 3 bases, with 15 bases spanning the gap. The DNA of the CDR3 is TGCGCCAGCAGGCCGGGGGGCAGTACCAATCAGCCCCAGCATTTT. The encoded protein is CASRPGGSTNQPQHF.

The J gene is TRBJ2-7, the V gene TRBV6-1; TRBD1 matches at 10 bases. This CDR3 comprises 15 residues. From germline, CDR1 is MNHNS and CDR2 SASEGT. After removal of 5 bases from V and 4 bases from J, the junction contained 8 bases not matched to a gene. The CDR3 bases are TGTGCCAGCAGTCAGATCGGGACAGGGGATTACGAGCAGTACTTC. This encodes CASSQIGTGDYEQYF.

The chain combines TRBV14 with TRBJ2-1; D ambiguous. Germline loops: CDR1 SGHDN, CDR2 FVKESK. V was trimmed by 7 bases and J by 7 bases, leaving 11 bases between them. The CDR3 is 12 amino acids. The CDR3 spells CASIGALNEQFF. In DNA form, the CDR3 reads TGTGCCAGCATTGGAGCGCTTAATGAGCAGTTCTTC.

The rearrangement links TRBV7-2 to TRBJ2-2; D may be TRBD2 (6 bases). The CDR3 loop spans 13 amino acids. V gave up 3 bases and J gave up 7 bases, with 9 bases separating them. Germline CDR1 and CDR2: SGHTA and FQGNSA. The CDR3 bases are TGTGCCAGCAGCTTTATTAGCGGCGGGGAGCTGTTTTTT. Encoded protein: CASSFISGGELFF.